A selection of T cell receptor beta chains follows, all from one sample in a study of blood T cell repertoires in COVID-19. Only in-frame clones appear in the TCRdb table, and some are missing; sequencing was by immunoSEQ multiplex PCR. The sample lists roughly 180,000 clones, 94% occurring once. Specimen: peripheral blood. The source is a man aged 25-45 years with COVID-19, enrolled during active disease. Each CDR3 is given with its conserved first and last residue. D genes are given only for firm matches. The size entry is marked missing in some rows and otherwise reads once, few, many or a size class.

CDR3,DNA,J,D,size,V
CASSKTPNTEAFF,TGTGCCAGCTCAAAGACACCGAACACTGAAGCTTTCTTT,TRBJ1-1,-,few,TRBV18
CASSPSDRTQYF,TGTGCCAGCTCACCTTCCGACAGGACGCAGTACTTC,TRBJ2-7,-,once,TRBV18
CASSQDRQGVTDTQYF,TGTGCCAGCAGCCAAGATAGGCAGGGGGTGACAGATACGCAGTATTTT,TRBJ2-3,TRBD1,-,TRBV4-2
CASSENRNTEAFF,TGTGCCAGCAGTGAAAACAGGAACACTGAAGCTTTCTTT,TRBJ1-1,-,-,TRBV6-1
CASSPSPGAAQHF,TGTGCCAGCAGTCCCTCCCCAGGGGCGGCCCAGCATTTT,TRBJ1-5,-,-,TRBV6-5
CASSLSNGGRAFF,TGTGCCAGCAGCTTATCCAACGGGGGACGAGCTTTCTTT,TRBJ1-1,-,-,TRBV11-2
CSVFVDSLFTEAFF,TGCAGCGTGTTTGTGGACAGTTTATTCACTGAAGCTTTCTTT,TRBJ1-1,-,-,TRBV29-1
CASSQVDTKRGKPYEQYF,TGTGCCAGCAGCCAAGTCGACACCAAGCGGGGGAAACCCTACGAGCAGTACTTC,TRBJ2-7,TRBD2,-,TRBV4-2
CASSLEGQPQHF,TGTGCCAGCAGTTTGGAGGGACAGCCCCAGCATTTT,TRBJ1-5,-,-,TRBV12-3/TRBV12-4
CASSLAPLAASTDTQYF,TGTGCCAGCAGCTTAGCTCCACTAGCGGCTAGCACAGATACGCAGTATTTT,TRBJ2-3,TRBD2,-,TRBV7-9
CAWSVGTSGGVVDTQYF,TGTGCCTGGAGTGTTGGGACTAGCGGGGGGGTGGTAGATACGCAGTATTTT,TRBJ2-3,TRBD2,-,TRBV30
CASIEGAGTNEKLFF,TGTGCCAGCATAGAAGGGGCAGGAACTAATGAAAAACTGTTTTTT,TRBJ1-4,-,-,TRBV6-5
CATRRTSKITDTQYF,TGTGCCACCCGGCGGACTAGCAAAATCACAGATACGCAGTATTTT,TRBJ2-3,TRBD2,-,TRBV10-3
CASSYRGGINTGELFF,TGTGCCAGCAGTTACCGCGGGGGAATCAACACCGGGGAGCTGTTTTTT,TRBJ2-2,TRBD2,-,TRBV6-5
CASSGQGASSYEQYF,TGTGCCAGCAGTGGACAGGGGGCCTCCTCCTACGAGCAGTACTTC,TRBJ2-7,TRBD1,-,TRBV2
CASRAYGSTGTEAFF,TGTGCCAGCAGGGCATACGGGTCGACAGGCACTGAAGCTTTCTTT,TRBJ1-1,-,once,TRBV6-5
CASSRDSLGYTF,TGTGCCAGTAGTCGGGACAGCTTGGGCTACACCTTC,TRBJ1-2,TRBD1,-,TRBV19
CASSPRTGQRNEKLFF,TGTGCCAGCTCACCACGTACGGGACAGCGGAATGAAAAACTGTTTTTT,TRBJ1-4,TRBD1,-,TRBV18
CASSRRGDEAFF,TGTGCCAGCAGCCGGAGGGGCGACGAAGCTTTCTTT,TRBJ1-1,-,-,TRBV12-3/TRBV12-4
CASSSDTSDTQYF,TGTGCCAGCAGTTCGGACACTTCAGATACGCAGTATTTT,TRBJ2-3,-,-,TRBV12-3/TRBV12-4
CASKVVTNEKLFF,TGTGCCAGCAAAGTAGTAACTAATGAAAAACTGTTTTTT,TRBJ1-4,-,-,TRBV2
CASSLGQGGEAFF,TGTGCCAGCAGCTTAGGACAGGGAGGTGAAGCTTTCTTT,TRBJ1-1,TRBD1,-,TRBV11-3
CASSLGFSGADTQYF,TGTGCCAGCAGCTTAGGTTTCTCAGGGGCAGATACGCAGTATTTT,TRBJ2-3,-,-,TRBV7-6
CASSSGADTNTEAFF,TGTGCCAGCAGCTCTGGGGCCGACACAAACACTGAAGCTTTCTTT,TRBJ1-1,-,-,TRBV5-4
CASSPPLPSGNTIYF,TGTGCCAGCAGCCCCCCCCTCCCCTCTGGAAACACCATATATTTT,TRBJ1-3,-,-,TRBV7-9
CASSQATGEQAFF,TGTGCCAGCAGCCAAGCTACAGGAGAGCAAGCTTTCTTT,TRBJ1-1,-,-,TRBV3-1/TRBV3-2
CASSEIGQGSDEQYF,TGTGCCAGCAGTGAAATAGGACAGGGAAGCGACGAGCAGTACTTC,TRBJ2-7,TRBD1,-,TRBV6-1
CASSELTNPNTEAFF,TGTGCCAGCAGTGAATTAACAAACCCCAACACTGAAGCTTTCTTT,TRBJ1-1,-,-,TRBV6-1
CASRFSRTDDTEAFF,TGTGCCAGCAGGTTTAGCAGGACAGACGACACTGAAGCTTTCTTT,TRBJ1-1,-,-,TRBV7-9
CASSLGGTGGPDEQYF,TGTGCCAGCAGCTTGGGGGGGACAGGGGGCCCAGACGAGCAGTACTTC,TRBJ2-7,TRBD1,-,TRBV5-4
CASSGQGSSGYTF,TGCGCCAGCAGTGGACAGGGATCGAGTGGCTACACCTTC,TRBJ1-2,TRBD1,-,TRBV10-1
CASERSGANVLTF,TGTGCCAGCGAGAGATCTGGGGCCAACGTCCTGACTTTC,TRBJ2-6,-,-,TRBV3-1/TRBV3-2
CASSSSVSGYTF,TGTGCCAGCAGTTCTTCAGTTTCCGGCTACACCTTC,TRBJ1-2,-,-,TRBV6-2/TRBV6-3
CASGPLTGGMRTDTQYF,TGTGCTAGTGGTCCCCTCACAGGGGGCATGAGGACAGATACGCAGTATTTT,TRBJ2-3,TRBD1,-,TRBV12-5
CASRMLSGGTTYEQYF,TGTGCCAGCAGGATGCTGAGCGGGGGGACAACCTACGAGCAGTACTTC,TRBJ2-7,TRBD2,-,TRBV5-6
CASSEQTGGTEAFF,TGTGCCAGCAGTGAACAAACAGGGGGTACTGAAGCTTTCTTT,TRBJ1-1,TRBD1,-,TRBV25-1
CASSYRQGRADTQYF,TGTGCCAGCAGTTATCGGCAGGGGCGGGCAGATACGCAGTATTTT,TRBJ2-3,-,-,TRBV28
CASRAQTGGAGELFF,TGTGCCAGCAGGGCCCAAACAGGGGGGGCCGGGGAGCTGTTTTTT,TRBJ2-2,-,-,TRBV2
CASSIGQGTDEQYF,TGTGCCAGTAGTATCGGGCAGGGCACCGACGAGCAGTACTTC,TRBJ2-7,-,-,TRBV19
CASSQEGGARGYTF,TGTGCCAGCAGCCAAGAAGGGGGGGCGCGAGGCTACACCTTC,TRBJ1-2,-,once,TRBV3-1/TRBV3-2
CASSPQGSMNTEAFF,TGTGCCAGTAGTCCCCAGGGGTCCATGAACACTGAAGCTTTCTTT,TRBJ1-1,-,-,TRBV19
CASSPGQGAVYEQYF,TGTGCCAGCAGCCCGGGACAGGGGGCCGTCTACGAGCAGTACTTC,TRBJ2-7,TRBD1,-,TRBV11-2
CASSLTQDYEQYF,TGTGCCAGCAGTTTGACTCAAGACTACGAGCAGTACTTC,TRBJ2-7,-,-,TRBV7-3
CASSQDLTDRGGETQYF,TGTGCCAGCAGCCAAGATCTCACGGACAGGGGTGGGGAGACCCAGTACTTC,TRBJ2-5,TRBD1,-,TRBV3-1/TRBV3-2
CASNPAQGSGANVLTF,TGTGCCAGCAATCCAGCCCAGGGGTCTGGGGCCAACGTCCTGACTTTC,TRBJ2-6,-,-,TRBV2
CASTVHYGYTF,TGTGCCAGCACCGTTCACTATGGCTACACCTTC,TRBJ1-2,-,-,TRBV6-5